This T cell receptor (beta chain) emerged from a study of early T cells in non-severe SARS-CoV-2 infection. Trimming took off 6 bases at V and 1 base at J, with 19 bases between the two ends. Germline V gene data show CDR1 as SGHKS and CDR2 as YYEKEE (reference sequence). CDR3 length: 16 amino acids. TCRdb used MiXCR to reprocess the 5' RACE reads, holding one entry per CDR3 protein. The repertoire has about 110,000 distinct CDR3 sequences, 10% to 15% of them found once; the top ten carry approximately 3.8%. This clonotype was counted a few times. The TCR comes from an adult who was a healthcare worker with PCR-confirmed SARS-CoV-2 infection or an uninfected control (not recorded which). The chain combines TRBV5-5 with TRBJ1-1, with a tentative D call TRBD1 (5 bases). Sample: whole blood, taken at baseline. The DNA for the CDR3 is TGTGCCAGCACTTCCAAAAGAGGGGTCGCGAACACTGAAGCTTTCTTT. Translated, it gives CASTSKRGVANTEAFF.